The 31 T cell receptor beta chains below come from one sample, sequenced in a study of T cells after yellow fever vaccination. TCRdb independently ran MiXCR on the 5' RACE reads; one entry per CDR3 protein. The sample shows 300,000 to 400,000 distinct CDR3 sequences, 7.5% to 9% of them seen only once. Sequenced material: PBMCs, taken on the day of the first yellow fever vaccination. The receptors come from a man between 18 and 29 years old who received the YFV17D yellow fever vaccine.

This clonotype was counted a few times. This rearrangement joins TRBV6-1 to TRBJ2-7, with 7 bases aligning to TRBD1. CDR1 and CDR2 from the germline V gene are MNHNS and SASEGT. The J segment lost 6 bases and the V segment lost 4 bases, leaving 9 bases of the junction unmatched. The CDR3 is 14 residues long. In DNA, the CDR3 is TGTGCCAGCAGTGCGCGGACAGGCGGCGTCGAGCAGTACGTC. Translation gives CASSARTGGVEQYV.

This clonotype appeared a few times. V usage is TRBV7-2 and J usage is TRBJ2-1, with D maybe TRBD2 (6 bases). Germline loops: CDR1 SGHTA, CDR2 FQGNSA. Trimming removed 5 bases at V and 7 bases at J, with 24 bases between. The CDR3 is 17 amino acids. In DNA form, the CDR3 reads TGTGCCAGCAGCCCCTCGGGACTCCTAACTTCGTGGAATGAGCAGTTCTTC. It yields the protein CASSPSGLLTSWNEQFF. The full variable domain, in which reference TRBV7-2 and TRBJ2-1 provide the parts outside the CDR3, is GAGVSQSPSNKVTEKGKDVELRCDPISGHTALYWYRQSLGQGLEFLIYFQGNSAPDKSGLPSDRFSAERTGGSVSTLTIQRTQQEDSAVYLCASSPSGLLTSWNEQFFGPGTRLTVL.

This clonotype came up a few times. The chain joins TRBV14 to TRBJ1-1; TRBD1 matches at 12 bases. Germline V CDR1 and CDR2: SGHDN, FVKESK. The V gene end was trimmed by 4 bases and the J gene end by 8 bases; junction bases not matched to a gene: 5. The CDR3 is made up of 14 amino acids. CDR3 DNA sequence: TGTGCCAGCAGCCGACCGGGACAGGGGGCGGAAGCTTTCTTT. This translates into CASSRPGQGAEAFF.

This clonotype was found a few times. The chain combines TRBV6-2 or TRBV6-3 with TRBJ1-2; TRBD1 might be the D (6 bases). This CDR3 comprises 14 residues. Per the germline V gene, CDR1 is MNHEY and CDR2 is SVGEGT. Trimming stripped 8 bases from V and 5 bases from J, with 18 bases between. The CDR3 protein is CASGGRQGEYGYTF. The DNA of the CDR3 is TGTGCCAGCGGGGGCCGGCAGGGTGAATATGGCTACACCTTC.

This clonotype was picked up a small number of times. The V and J genes are TRBV12-3 or TRBV12-4 and TRBJ2-3; D not certain. This CDR3 spans 11 amino acids. Trimming pared 7 bases from V and 6 bases from J, leaving 8 bases between. CDR3 coding DNA: TGTGCCAGCACCTTTGGGGATACGCAGTATTTT. This encodes CASTFGDTQYF.

The sample holds many counts of this clonotype. The chain recombines TRBV28 with TRBJ2-1; 9 bases align to TRBD2. The CDR3 covers 17 residues. The J segment lost 6 bases and the V segment lost 5 bases, leaving 14 bases of the junction unmatched. Germline loops: CDR1 MDHEN, CDR2 SYDVKM. CDR3 amino acids: CASSPGLTSGPSNEQFF. The CDR3 DNA reads as TGTGCCAGCAGTCCGGGCCTGACTAGCGGACCCTCCAATGAGCAGTTCTTC.

This clonotype was seen many times. This chain links TRBV27 with TRBJ2-1; 7 nucleotides line up with TRBD2. The CDR3 has 14 residues. V lost 9 bases to trimming and J lost 2 bases; unmatched junction nucleotides: 7. Germline V gene data show CDR1 as MNHEY and CDR2 as SMNVEV (reference sequence). The CDR3 loop reads CASRRRGAYNEQFF. CDR3 DNA sequence: TGTGCCAGTAGACGACGGGGGGCCTACAATGAGCAGTTCTTC.

Written as DNA, the CDR3 is TGTGCCAGTAGTGATACGCACTCCTCGGATACGCAGTATTTT. It yields the protein CASSDTHSSDTQYF. This chain links TRBV19 with TRBJ2-3; D is undetermined. Germline V gene lookup returns CDR1 LNHDA and CDR2 SQIVND (reference sequence). V was cut by 5 bases and J by 6 bases, with 15 bases left in between. The CDR3 spans 14 residues.

This clonotype was detected many times. The rearrangement uses TRBV7-2 and TRBJ2-3, with D unclear. V dropped 1 base and J dropped 0 bases, with 8 bases sitting between them. This CDR3 region has 15 residues. The germline V gene encodes CDR1 SGHTA and CDR2 FQGNSA. CDR3 residues: CASSLDLTSTDTQYF. For the CDR3, the DNA is TGTGCCAGCAGCTTAGATCTAACTAGCACAGATACGCAGTATTTT.

The V gene is TRBV29-1, the J gene TRBJ2-1, with D perhaps matching TRBD2 (6 bases). Trimming shortened V by 7 bases and J by 6 bases, and 10 bases separated the two germline ends. The CDR3 is 11 residues long. Germline CDR1 reads SQVTM; CDR2 reads ANQGSEA. CDR3 nucleotide sequence: TGCAGCGCAAGACTAGGCAATGAGCAGTTCTTC. Its protein is CSARLGNEQFF.

The chain has TRBV9 and TRBJ2-7; D assignment may be TRBD1 or TRBD2 (5 bases each). This CDR3 region has 15 residues. Germline CDR1 and CDR2: SGDLS and YYNGEE. With 0 bases removed from V and 3 bases from J, the gap between germline ends came to 13 bases. The CDR3 DNA reads TGTGCCAGCAGCGTAGCTCTTCTGGGGGTCTACGAGCAGTACGTC. Its translation is CASSVALLGVYEQYV.

This clonotype has only a few counts. The chain links TRBV19 to TRBJ2-7; D is unresolved. V dropped 2 bases and J dropped 2 bases, with 7 bases sitting between them. CDR1 is LNHDA and CDR2 is SQIVND in the germline V gene (reference sequence). This CDR3 contains 13 residues. This chain's CDR3 is CASSIPPTYEQYF. The CDR3 DNA reads TGTGCCAGTAGTATACCGCCTACCTACGAGCAGTACTTC.

The gene calls are TRBV4-1 and TRBJ2-1; 10 nucleotides align to TRBD1. The CDR3 is 19 amino acids. V was clipped by 0 bases and J by 3 bases; unmatched bases: 11. Per the germline V gene, CDR1 is MGHRA and CDR2 is YSYEKL. CDR3 region: CASSQDPSSTGGSYNEQFF. The CDR3 region has the DNA TGCGCCAGCAGCCAAGACCCGAGCTCGACAGGGGGCAGCTACAATGAGCAGTTCTTC.

This clonotype turned up a few times. V and J are TRBV29-1 and TRBJ1-1, with TRBD1 identical over 8 bases. V lost 1 base, J lost 3 bases, and 4 bases stayed unmatched. Germline V gene lookup returns CDR1 SQVTM and CDR2 ANQGSEA. There are 14 residues in the CDR3. In nucleotides, the CDR3 is TGCAGCGTTGAAGGCCGGGACAGGTACACTGAAGCTTTCTTT. Translating it yields CSVEGRDRYTEAFF.

The rearrangement links TRBV12-3 or TRBV12-4 to TRBJ1-1; 7 bases align to TRBD1. V shed 3 bases and J 12 bases; nucleotides not matched to a gene: 19. The CDR3 spans 16 residues. CDR3 DNA sequence: TGTGCCAGCAGTTTTTATCTCCGACAGGGAGGGATGGGGCCTTTCTTT. Its translation is CASSFYLRQGGMGPFF.

This clonotype was picked up a small number of times. At one of its ends the junction is not consistent with the germline gene, which may arise from a read error. The chain recombines TRBV4-1 with TRBJ2-1, with 8 nucleotides matching TRBD2. The CDR3 length is 12 residues. Per the germline V gene, CDR1 is MGHRA and CDR2 is YSYEKL. In DNA, the CDR3 is TGCGCCAGCAGTGAGGTACAGCGGGGGTTGATCTTC. Its translation: CASSEVQRGLIF.

This clonotype was detected a few times. The rearrangement joins TRBV12-5 to TRBJ1-2; D call uncertain. The CDR3 has 14 amino acids. Between the trimmed V and J ends, which lost 1 base and 8 bases, there was a span of 14 bases. The germline CDR1 and CDR2 sequences are LGHNT and FRNRAP. CDR3 bases: TGTGCTAGTGGTTTGGAGTCGCCCTATGGGGGCTACACCTTC. Its protein product is CASGLESPYGGYTF.

About this clonotype: Mismatch with germline at one junction end may stem from a read error. The DNA of the CDR3 is TGCGCCAGCAGCCAACGTATACTAGGGGACCTCACAAATACGCAGTATTTT. It is translated as CASSQRILGDLTNTQYF. The chain carries TRBV4-1 and TRBJ2-3; TRBD1 or TRBD2 may be the D gene (5 bases each). This CDR3 contains 17 residues. Germline CDR1 MGHRA, CDR2 YSYEKL.

This clonotype showed up many times. This rearrangement joins TRBV11-2 to TRBJ2-3; 12 bases are a match to TRBD2. The CDR3 totals 17 residues. Trimming removed 4 bases from V and 2 bases from J; junction bases left unmatched: 7. Germline CDR1 SGHAT, CDR2 FQNNGV. Here the CDR3 reads CASSSLTSGGPTDTQYF. The CDR3 bases are TGTGCCAGCAGCTCCCTAACTAGCGGGGGGCCCACAGATACGCAGTATTTT.

This clonotype has ten or more counts. The chain combines TRBV4-2 with TRBJ2-1, with D possibly being TRBD2 (6 bases). Germline-derived CDR1 and CDR2 are LGHNA and YNFKEQ. CDR3 length equals 16 residues. The germline V and J ends were trimmed by 5 bases and 2 bases, with 16 bases remaining between them. CDR3 sequence: CASSVGAGGPYNEQFF. CDR3 bases: TGTGCCAGCAGCGTTGGGGCCGGGGGTCCCTACAATGAGCAGTTCTTC.

V is TRBV7-6 and J is TRBJ2-2, with TRBD1 as a possible D gene (5 bases). CDR1 is SGHVS and CDR2 is FNYEAQ in the germline V gene. CDR3 length: 14 amino acids. V lost 0 bases and J lost 5, with 7 bases in between. Here the CDR3 DNA reads TGTGCCAGCAGCTTAGCCCAGGGAACCGGGGAGCTGTTTTTT. It is translated as CASSLAQGTGELFF.

This clonotype was seen more than once but under ten times. The chain links TRBV6-5 to TRBJ1-1; unclear D gene. The CDR3 has 14 amino acids. Looked up from germline, CDR1 is MNHEY and CDR2 is SVGAGI. V was cut by 0 bases and J by 6 bases, with 11 bases left in between. CDR3: CASSYSSGSPEAFF. CDR3 DNA sequence: TGTGCCAGCAGTTACTCGAGCGGGTCCCCTGAAGCTTTCTTT.

This clonotype has a count of ten or more. This chain uses TRBV6-2 or TRBV6-3 with TRBJ2-7, with 9 bases aligning to TRBD2. V shed 4 bases, J shed 2 bases, and the junction held 3 bases outside the gene matches. There are 14 residues in the CDR3. From germline, CDR1 is MNHEY and CDR2 SVGEGT. CDR3 in DNA: TGTGCCAGCAGTTCCGCGGGGGGGACCTACGAGCAGTACTTC. Its protein is CASSSAGGTYEQYF.

This clonotype appeared a few times. This chain joins TRBV21-1 and TRBJ1-1; TRBD1 reflects the table's D call only, with no check against the DNA. TRBV21-1 is flagged as a pseudogene. This CDR3 is 17 amino acids long. CDR3 region: CASSKWSPGRGGTEAFF. The DNA for the CDR3 is TGTGCCAGCAGCAAATGGTCCCCAGGGCGAGGCGGCACTGAAGCTTTCTTT.

The chain couples TRBV25-1 to TRBJ2-2; TRBD2 is a possible D gene (5 bases). V dropped 3 bases and J dropped 1 base, with 6 bases sitting between them. The germline V gene has CDR1 MGHDK and CDR2 SYGVNS. The CDR3 runs to 14 residues. The CDR3 DNA follows: TGTGCCAGCAGTGATGGAGGGAACACCGGGGAGCTGTTTTTT. Translating it yields CASSDGGNTGELFF.

This clonotype was picked up many times. V usage is TRBV7-9 and J usage is TRBJ2-5; 9 nucleotides align to TRBD1. The germline CDR1 and CDR2 sequences are SEHNR and FQNEAQ (reference sequence). The CDR3 contains 15 residues. The V gene end was trimmed by 5 bases and the J gene end by 0 bases; junction bases not matched to a gene: 4. The CDR3 bases are TGTGCCAGCAGCCCTGGACAGGGGTACCAAGAGACCCAGTACTTC. It specifies CASSPGQGYQETQYF. Supplemented by reference TRBV7-9 and TRBJ2-5, the full variable domain reads DTGVSQNPRHKITKRGQNVTFRCDPISEHNRLYWYRQTLGQGPEFLTYFQNEAQLEKSRLLSDRFSAERPKGSFSTLEIQRTEQGDSAMYLCASSPGQGYQETQYFGPGTRLLVL.

The V gene is TRBV4-2, the J gene TRBJ2-3; tentatively, D is TRBD2 (5 bases). This CDR3 spans 17 amino acids. Germline CDR1 and CDR2: LGHNA and YNFKEQ. V was cut by 0 bases and J by 2 bases, with 15 bases left in between. CDR3 region: CASSQDFLAETTDTQYF. CDR3 coding DNA: TGTGCCAGCAGCCAAGACTTCCTAGCCGAAACCACAGATACGCAGTATTTT.

The V gene is TRBV11-2, the J gene TRBJ2-1; the D gene is possibly TRBD1 (7 bases). CDR1 and CDR2 (germline): SGHAT, FQNNGV. The CDR3 loop spans 15 amino acids. With 0 bases removed from V and 5 bases from J, the gap between germline ends came to 11 bases. The CDR3 nucleotides are TGTGCCAGCAGCTTAGATCAGGGGGGTCACAATGAGCAGTTCTTC. Translation gives CASSLDQGGHNEQFF. The complete variable domain, with remaining parts taken from reference TRBV11-2 and TRBJ2-1, reads EAGVAQSPRYKIIEKRQSVAFWCNPISGHATLYWYQQILGQGPKLLIQFQNNGVVDDSQLPKDRFSAERLKGVDSTLKIQPAKLEDSAVYLCASSLDQGGHNEQFFGPGTRLTVL.

This clonotype showed up just a few times. The genes are TRBV12-3 or TRBV12-4 and TRBJ2-2; the match to TRBD1 covers 7 bases. The CDR3 has 16 amino acids. V was pared by 2 bases and J by 1 base, with 4 bases of the junction left unmatched. The CDR3 coding sequence is TGTGCCAGCAGTTTACAGGGGGTCCTGAACACCGGGGAGCTGTTTTTT. Translation gives CASSLQGVLNTGELFF.

This clonotype has ten or more counts. V usage is TRBV4-2 and J usage is TRBJ2-1; perhaps TRBD1 as D (6 bases). The CDR3 loop spans 13 amino acids. The germline V and J ends were trimmed by 10 bases and 0 bases, with 10 bases remaining between them. From germline, CDR1 is LGHNA and CDR2 YNFKEQ. The CDR3 spells CATGTLSYNEQFF. The CDR3 DNA follows: TGTGCCACAGGGACACTCTCCTACAATGAGCAGTTCTTC.

This clonotype showed up many times. V usage is TRBV20-1 and J usage is TRBJ2-7, with 7 bases fitting TRBD1. The junction had 11 bases not matched to a gene; V was cut back by 3 bases and J by 3 bases. The germline V gene has CDR1 DFQATT and CDR2 SNEGSKA (reference sequence). This CDR3 region has 15 residues. This CDR3 reads CSASRPGGNLYEQYF. CDR3 nucleotide sequence: TGCAGTGCTAGCCGGCCAGGGGGAAACCTCTACGAGCAGTACTTC.